One and the same sample provided the 17 T cell receptor beta chains below, sequenced in a study of control samples from healthy donors and cancer patients. Measured with immunoSEQ multiplex PCR; TCRdb has only the in-frame clones, and not every one. The repertoire includes about 160,000 clones, around 94% of them detected once, and around 15% sits in the top ten. The sequenced material came from PBMCs. The receptors derive from a man aged 55 to 70 with colorectal cancer.

This chain joins TRBV7-2 and TRBJ2-2, with unresolved D. This CDR3 is built from 14 residues. Germline assignment: CDR1 SGHTA and CDR2 FQGNSA. Trimming shortened V by 1 base and J by 4 bases, and 7 bases separated the two germline ends. CDR3 residues: CASSLDGLTGELFF. CDR3 sequence (DNA): TGTGCCAGCAGCTTAGACGGCCTCACCGGGGAGCTGTTTTTT.

The rearrangement links TRBV10-3 to TRBJ2-3, with a tentative D call TRBD1 (5 bases). Germline CDR1 and CDR2: ENHRY and SYGVKD. This CDR3 contains 15 residues. Trimming left V 0 bases short and J 2 bases short, with 9 bases between. This chain's CDR3 is CAISESIGATDTQYF. The CDR3 DNA is TGTGCCATCAGTGAGTCGATAGGGGCCACAGATACGCAGTATTTT.

The gene calls are TRBV4-3 and TRBJ1-1; a possible D gene is TRBD1 (5 bases). Trimming cost V 0 bases and J 0 bases, with 8 bases left between them. Per germline, CDR1 LGHNA and CDR2 YSLEER. The CDR3 totals 15 residues. CDR3: CASSQDRGVNTEAFF. The CDR3 DNA is TGCGCCAGCAGCCAAGACCGGGGCGTGAACACTGAAGCTTTCTTT.

V gene TRBV25-1 combines with J gene TRBJ2-1, with D possibly matching TRBD2 (6 bases). This CDR3 contains 15 residues. V gave up 2 bases and J gave up 7 bases, with 15 bases separating them. In germline, CDR1 is MGHDK, CDR2 SYGVNS. CDR3 sequence: CASSETLARNNEQFF. CDR3 sequence (DNA): TGTGCCAGCAGTGAAACGCTAGCGAGAAATAATGAGCAGTTCTTC.

The V and J genes are TRBV3-1 (or the pseudogene TRBV3-2) and TRBJ2-7; 10 positions match TRBD1. The CDR3 extends over 15 amino acids. Germline assignment: CDR1 LGHDT and CDR2 YNNKEL (reference sequence). V shed 0 bases and J 7 bases; nucleotides not matched to a gene: 6. The CDR3 bases are TGTGCCAGCAGCCAAGAGGGACAGGGGACTGGGGAGCAGTACTTC. Encoded protein: CASSQEGQGTGEQYF.

The CDR3 bases are TGTGCCAGCAGGGGGACAGGGGGTCCCCATCAGCCCCAGCATTTT. This encodes CASRGTGGPHQPQHF. This chain joins TRBV5-8 and TRBJ1-5; 11 positions match TRBD1. The CDR3 totals 15 residues. Germline V lookup: CDR1 SGHTS, CDR2 YDEGEE. Unmatched junction bases numbered 6, after V lost 5 bases and J lost 5 bases.

A few counts support this clone. The rearrangement joins TRBV3-1 (or the pseudogene TRBV3-2) to TRBJ2-2; D remains unclear. Germline values: CDR1 LGHDT, CDR2 YNNKEL (reference sequence). CDR3 length: 13 residues. V gave up 1 base and J gave up 3 bases, with 3 bases separating them. The CDR3 sequence: CASSQGDTGELFF. The CDR3 DNA reads as TGTGCCAGCAGCCAAGGAGACACCGGGGAGCTGTTTTTT.

The gene calls are TRBV7-6 and TRBJ2-3; TRBD2 aligns across 12 bases. The CDR3 spans 21 residues. Germline V gene sequence: CDR1 SGHVS, CDR2 FNYEAQ. V was clipped by 5 bases and J by 5 bases; unmatched bases: 23. CDR3 sequence reads: CASSLQMGGLASGGAKDTQYF. The CDR3 DNA reads as TGTGCCAGCAGCCTTCAGATGGGTGGGCTGGCTAGCGGGGGGGCGAAAGATACGCAGTATTTT.

This chain joins TRBV7-9 and TRBJ2-3; 7 bases match TRBD2. V lost 5 bases and J lost 6; bases outside the gene matches: 8. This CDR3 is 14 amino acids long. Germline V gives CDR1 SEHNR, CDR2 FQNEAQ (reference sequence). This CDR3 is CASSAGLEDDTQYF. CDR3 nucleotides: TGTGCCAGCAGCGCTGGACTAGAAGACGATACGCAGTATTTT.

The chain has TRBV27 and TRBJ2-3, with 10 bases aligning to TRBD2. CDR1 and CDR2 from the germline V gene are MNHEY and SMNVEV (reference sequence). The trim removed 6 bases at V and 4 bases at J, leaving 7 bases unmatched. The CDR3 covers 15 residues. The chain's CDR3 is CASRQLAGMADTQYF. In DNA form, the CDR3 reads TGTGCCAGCAGACAACTAGCGGGGATGGCAGATACGCAGTATTTT.

CDR3 in amino acids: CASSLPLKDPTEQYF. The CDR3 DNA is TGCGCCAGCAGCTTGCCCCTCAAGGACCCTACCGAGCAGTACTTC. The genes are TRBV5-1 and TRBJ2-7; D uncertain. V lost 1 base to trimming and J lost 6 bases, with 17 bases between them. Per germline, CDR1 SGHRS and CDR2 YFSETQ. The CDR3 extends over 15 amino acids.

The chain carries TRBV5-1 and TRBJ1-1; 8 bases fit TRBD1. CDR1 is SGHRS and CDR2 is YFSETQ in the germline V gene. CDR3 length: 14 residues. The V gene end was trimmed by 4 bases and the J gene end by 1 base; junction bases not matched to a gene: 3. CDR3 bases: TGCGCCAGCAGCCAGGGGGCAGGGAACACTGAAGCTTTCTTT. Its protein is CASSQGAGNTEAFF.

This chain uses TRBV5-1 with TRBJ1-5; D is unclear. This CDR3 is built from 14 residues. Germline assignment: CDR1 SGHRS and CDR2 YFSETQ. V gave up 0 bases and J gave up 5 bases, with 9 bases separating them. This chain's CDR3 is CASSLGEGYQPQHF. The DNA for the CDR3 is TGCGCCAGCAGCTTGGGGGAAGGGTATCAGCCCCAGCATTTT.

The rearrangement links TRBV3-1 (or the pseudogene TRBV3-2) to TRBJ1-2; D is uncertain. Looked up from germline, CDR1 is LGHDT and CDR2 is YNNKEL (reference sequence). The ends were cut back, 1 base at V and 5 bases at J, with 14 bases in the middle. The CDR3 length is 15 residues. For the CDR3, the DNA is TGTGCCAGCAGCCAAGCTGGAGAGTTGCTTTATGGCTACACCTTC. This gives the protein CASSQAGELLYGYTF.

The chain joins TRBV6-2 or TRBV6-3 to TRBJ2-1; TRBD2 agrees at 12 bases. The germline CDR1 and CDR2 sequences are MNHEY and SVGEGT. The J segment lost 3 bases and the V segment lost 6 bases, leaving 6 bases of the junction unmatched. This CDR3 has 16 amino acids. In DNA form, the CDR3 reads TGTGCCAGCAGCCGCGCGACTAGCGGGGGCTACAATGAGCAGTTCTTC. Translated, it gives CASSRATSGGYNEQFF.

V usage is TRBV19 and J usage is TRBJ2-5, with D possibly TRBD2 on 5 matching bases. Trimming shortened V by 3 bases and J by 0 bases, and 8 bases separated the two germline ends. This CDR3 contains 14 residues. Per germline, CDR1 LNHDA and CDR2 SQIVND (reference sequence). CDR3 DNA sequence: TGTGCCAGTAGTATCTTGCGGGACCAAGAGACCCAGTACTTC. This encodes CASSILRDQETQYF. Supplemented by reference TRBV19 and TRBJ2-5, the full variable domain reads DGGITQSPKYLFRKEGQNVTLSCEQNLNHDAMYWYRQDPGQGLRLIYYSQIVNDFQKGDIAEGYSVSREKKESFPLTVTSAQKNPTAFYLCASSILRDQETQYFGPGTRLLVL.

The V call is TRBV30, the J call TRBJ1-2; 8 positions match TRBD1. Germline CDR1 reads GTSNPN; CDR2 reads SVGIG (reference sequence). With 2 bases clipped from V and 7 bases from J, the junction kept 9 bases outside the gene matches. The CDR3 is 14 amino acids. The CDR3 is CAWSLEGTGAGYTF. The CDR3 DNA is TGTGCCTGGAGTCTGGAGGGGACAGGCGCTGGCTACACCTTC.